The 18 T cell receptor beta chains listed next were all sequenced from one sample in a study of control samples from healthy donors and cancer patients. The protocol was immunoSEQ multiplex PCR, while the TCRdb copy is restricted to in-frame clones and leaves out a portion. The table shows roughly 130,000 clones, with approximately 92% occurring only once. Sequencing was done on a sample of blood. These receptors all come from a man between 25 and 39 years old in good health.

V gene TRBV9 combines with J gene TRBJ2-1; no firm D call. The CDR3 is made up of 14 amino acids. CDR1 and CDR2 from the germline V gene are SGDLS and YYNGEE. V lost 0 bases, J lost 5 bases, and 9 bases lay in between. The CDR3: CASSVGSSNNEQFF. In nucleotides, the CDR3 is TGTGCCAGCAGCGTAGGTTCATCAAACAATGAGCAGTTCTTC. The full variable domain, in which reference TRBV9 and TRBJ2-1 provide the parts outside the CDR3, is DSGVTQTPKHLITATGQRVTLRCSPRSGDLSVYWYQQSLDQGLQFLIQYYNGEERAKGNILERFSAQQFPDLHSELNLSSLELGDSALYFCASSVGSSNNEQFFGPGTRLTVL.

The J gene is TRBJ2-3, the V gene TRBV6-5; 16 nucleotides line up with TRBD2. Germline assignment: CDR1 MNHEY and CDR2 SVGAGI. The V segment lost 7 bases and the J segment 7 bases; nucleotides outside the gene matches: 5. This CDR3 comprises 15 residues. The chain's CDR3 is CASMGTSGRGYTQYF. The CDR3 DNA is TGTGCCAGCATGGGGACTAGCGGGAGGGGGTATACGCAGTATTTT.

This chain joins TRBV2 and TRBJ1-2, with 9 bases matching TRBD1. The CDR3 runs 15 residues. The V segment lost 7 bases and the J segment 6 bases; nucleotides outside the gene matches: 12. Germline V gene lookup returns CDR1 SNHLY and CDR2 FYNNEI. CDR3 region: CASNLRDRVLHGYTF. CDR3 sequence (DNA): TGTGCCAGCAACCTCCGGGACAGGGTACTCCATGGCTACACCTTC.

The chain links TRBV12-3 or TRBV12-4 to TRBJ1-5; no definite D call. With 5 bases removed from V and 3 bases from J, the gap between germline ends came to 8 bases. This CDR3 has 13 amino acids. As DNA, the CDR3 is TGTGCCAGCAGTGTGTGGATCAATCAGCCCCAGCATTTT. Translation gives CASSVWINQPQHF.

V is TRBV5-1 and J is TRBJ2-7; 7 bases fit TRBD1. V lost 4 bases and J lost 7; bases outside the gene matches: 5. Germline V lookup: CDR1 SGHRS, CDR2 YFSETQ. The CDR3 consists of 12 residues. The CDR3 DNA reads as TGCGCCAGCAGCGCAGGGACAGCTGAGCAGTACTTC. Translation: CASSAGTAEQYF.

The V and J genes are TRBV7-8 and TRBJ1-2; D gene ambiguous. The CDR3 totals 13 residues. Germline CDR1 and CDR2: SGHVS and FQNEAQ. Trimming took 5 bases from V and 6 from J, leaving 13 bases between them. The CDR3 region is CASSLGSRDGYTF. The DNA of the CDR3 is TGTGCCAGCAGCCTAGGGTCCCGAGATGGCTACACCTTC. Together with reference TRBV7-8 and TRBJ1-2, the CDR3 gives the full variable domain: GAGVSQSPRYKVAKRGQDVALRCDPISGHVSLFWYQQALGQGPEFLTYFQNEAQLDKSGLPSDRFFAERPEGSVSTLKIQRTQQEDSAVYLCASSLGSRDGYTFGSGTRLTVV.

V gene TRBV19 combines with J gene TRBJ2-1; 12 nucleotides align to TRBD2. Germline CDR1 reads LNHDA; CDR2 reads SQIVND (reference sequence). The CDR3 contains 16 residues. Losses at the gene ends were 2 bases for V and 7 bases for J; bases not matched to a gene: 6. CDR3 protein: CASSIRLAGVQNEQFF. The CDR3 DNA reads TGTGCCAGTAGTATAAGACTAGCGGGAGTTCAGAATGAGCAGTTCTTC.

This clone came up once. DNA of the CDR3: TGTGCCAGCAGTCCTGCAGCGGGACCCCGCACAGATACGCAGTATTTT. It codes for CASSPAAGPRTDTQYF. This chain links TRBV7-3 with TRBJ2-3; 7 nucleotides match TRBD2. The J segment lost 1 base and the V segment lost 6 bases, leaving 10 bases of the junction unmatched. Per germline, CDR1 SGHTA and CDR2 FQGTGA. The CDR3 totals 16 residues.

The chain combines TRBV27 with TRBJ2-5, with D perhaps TRBD2 (5 bases). There are 14 residues in the CDR3. V lost 5 bases, J lost 2 bases, and 12 bases lay in between. Germline V gene data show CDR1 as MNHEY and CDR2 as SMNVEV (reference sequence). CDR3 region: CASSDAGRQETQYF. CDR3 bases: TGTGCCAGCAGTGATGCGGGCAGGCAAGAGACCCAGTACTTC.

In its sample, this clone was seen once. V gene TRBV11-2 combines with J gene TRBJ2-7, with TRBD1 matching over 9 bases. CDR3 size: 15 residues. Germline values: CDR1 SGHAT, CDR2 FQNNGV. V dropped 7 bases and J dropped 1; count of bases not matched to a gene: 8. CDR3 region: CASNPRTGASYEQYF. CDR3 in DNA: TGTGCCAGCAACCCACGGACAGGGGCATCCTACGAGCAGTACTTC.

The V gene is TRBV11-2, the J gene TRBJ2-1, with 11 bases that match TRBD1. This CDR3 is 15 amino acids long. Germline V gives CDR1 SGHAT, CDR2 FQNNGV. The J segment lost 6 bases and the V segment lost 4 bases, leaving 5 bases of the junction unmatched. Here the CDR3 reads CASSSLGTGGNEQFF. Written as DNA, the CDR3 is TGTGCCAGCAGCTCCCTCGGGACAGGGGGCAATGAGCAGTTCTTC.

The chain has TRBV27 and TRBJ2-7; TRBD2 matches at 8 bases. Germline lookup yields CDR1 MNHEY and CDR2 SMNVEV (reference sequence). This CDR3 has 19 residues. J gave up 2 bases and V 5 bases, and 20 bases lay outside the gene matches. CDR3 amino acids: CASSPSGLERPRGAYEQYF. CDR3 nucleotides: TGTGCCAGCAGTCCCTCGGGACTAGAACGACCGAGAGGGGCCTACGAGCAGTACTTC.

The V gene is TRBV27, the J gene TRBJ1-2, with D unresolved. The CDR3 consists of 15 residues. CDR1 is MNHEY and CDR2 is SMNVEV in the germline V gene (reference sequence). V shed 5 bases and J shed 4 bases, with 17 bases lying between them. The CDR3 coding sequence is TGTGCCAGCAGTCCCCCGGCGGGCTCGTTCTATGGCTACACCTTC. It specifies CASSPPAGSFYGYTF.

The chain combines TRBV27 with TRBJ2-7; 11 nucleotides match TRBD2. This CDR3 is 15 amino acids long. CDR1 and CDR2 (germline): MNHEY, SMNVEV (reference sequence). The junction had 7 bases not matched to a gene; V was cut back by 7 bases and J by 2 bases. CDR3 coding DNA: TGTGCCAGCAAAAGGATAGCGGGAGGGCCCTACGAGCAGTACTTC. Protein product: CASKRIAGGPYEQYF.

The gene calls are TRBV9 and TRBJ2-5; the D gene is possibly TRBD2 (5 bases). V was pared by 2 bases and J by 5 bases, with 16 bases between. The CDR3 length is 15 residues. CDR1 and CDR2 (germline): SGDLS, YYNGEE. The CDR3 coding sequence is TGTGCCAGCAGCGTCGCACCGGGATTGAGGGAGACCCAGTACTTC. Amino acid sequence: CASSVAPGLRETQYF.

The genes are TRBV28 and TRBJ2-3, with 7 bases matching TRBD1. CDR1 MDHEN and CDR2 SYDVKM come from the germline V gene. V trimming: 3 bases; J trimming: 8 bases; junction bases outside the gene matches: 14. The CDR3 is 16 residues long. CDR3 region: CASSFSRDSPSVTQYF. The DNA for the CDR3 is TGTGCCAGCAGTTTTAGTAGGGACAGCCCCTCGGTTACGCAGTATTTT.

The V and J genes are TRBV20-1 and TRBJ2-5; D ambiguous. The germline V gene encodes CDR1 DFQATT and CDR2 SNEGSKA (reference sequence). CDR3 size: 11 residues. Trimming shortened V by 4 bases and J by 7 bases, and 10 bases separated the two germline ends. CDR3 bases: TGCAGTGCTAAGGATGGGTCGACCCAGTACTTC. As protein: CSAKDGSTQYF.

The V call is TRBV30, the J call TRBJ1-5; TRBD1 is a possible D gene (6 bases). CDR3 size: 14 residues. Trimming left V 0 bases short and J 6 bases short, with 12 bases between. The germline CDR1 and CDR2 sequences are GTSNPN and SVGIG (reference sequence). The CDR3: CAWSVGQGIQPQHF. CDR3 nucleotide sequence: TGTGCCTGGAGTGTCGGGCAGGGGATTCAGCCCCAGCATTTT.